These 21 T cell receptor beta chains were all obtained from the same sample, sequenced in a study of T cells after yellow fever vaccination. TCRdb called the 5' RACE reads again in MiXCR, with one record for every CDR3 protein. The data show about 63,000 distinct CDR3 sequences, 7.4% seen once. The sample here was CD8+ T cells sorted from PBMCs, taken 15 days after the yellow fever booster vaccination. Receptor source: a man aged 25-45 years who received the YFV17D yellow fever vaccine.

This clonotype was seen ten or more times. CDR3 nucleotide sequence: TGCAGCGTAACCGGGACAGTGACCTACGAGCAGTACTTC. Translated: CSVTGTVTYEQYF. This chain joins TRBV29-1 and TRBJ2-7; TRBD1 aligns across 7 bases. Per germline, CDR1 SQVTM and CDR2 ANQGSEA. The CDR3 has 13 amino acids. After removal of 6 bases from V and 2 bases from J, the junction contained 7 bases not matched to a gene.

In its sample, this clonotype was seen many times. The V call is TRBV27, the J call TRBJ2-7; TRBD1 is a possible D gene (5 bases). This CDR3 comprises 14 residues. V was trimmed by 6 bases and J by 0 bases, leaving 12 bases between them. Germline V CDR1 and CDR2: MNHEY, SMNVEV (reference sequence). The CDR3: CASRGLTSSYEQYF. For the CDR3, the DNA is TGTGCCAGCAGGGGGCTGACCAGCTCCTACGAGCAGTACTTC.

This clonotype was found many times. This chain uses TRBV5-1 with TRBJ2-7; either TRBD1 or TRBD2 may fit D (5 bases each). V shed 6 bases and J shed 4 bases, with 20 bases lying between them. This CDR3 has 15 residues. Germline CDR1 and CDR2: SGHRS and YFSETQ. CDR3 bases: TGCGCCAGCACAAGGGAGACAGCAGCTTATTACGAGCAGTACTTC. This codes for CASTRETAAYYEQYF.

Here the CDR3 DNA reads TGCAGTGTCTCGACTAGCGGGACCTACGAGCAGTACTTC. This codes for CSVSTSGTYEQYF. The chain has TRBV20-1 and TRBJ2-7, with 11 bases that match TRBD2. From germline, CDR1 is DFQATT and CDR2 SNEGSKA (reference sequence). Unmatched junction bases numbered 4, after V lost 7 bases and J lost 2 bases. CDR3 length: 13 amino acids.

The CDR3 is CASSQVAGVGEQYF. The CDR3 region has the DNA TGCGCCAGCAGCCAAGTAGCGGGAGTCGGCGAGCAGTACTTC. The gene calls are TRBV4-1 and TRBJ2-7, with TRBD2 matching 9 bases. V shed 1 base and J 6 bases; nucleotides not matched to a gene: 4. The CDR3 contains 14 residues. From germline, CDR1 is MGHRA and CDR2 YSYEKL.

In this sample, this clonotype turned up a few times. A read error may be the cause here, since a much bigger clone is one base away. The chain is built from TRBV29-1 and TRBJ2-3; 12 nucleotides align to TRBD2. CDR3 length equals 15 residues. CDR1 is SQVTM, CDR2 ANQGSEA, per germline. The CDR3 DNA reads TGCGGCGTTGGGACTAGCGGGTTTCCCTCGGATACGCAGTATTTT. This codes for CGVGTSGFPSDTQYF.

This chain connects TRBV2 to TRBJ1-1, with 7 bases that match TRBD1. The CDR3 totals 18 residues. CDR1 SNHLY and CDR2 FYNNEI come from the germline V gene. Here the CDR3 reads CTFSPRDNRGALKGEAFF. The CDR3 DNA follows: TGTACCTTCTCGCCAAGAGATAACAGGGGCGCCCTGAAGGGTGAAGCTTTCTTT.

With regard to this clonotype: A much larger clone lies one base from this, so it may be a read error. This sequence joins TRBV5-1 and TRBJ2-1; 10 nucleotides align to TRBD2. Looked up from germline, CDR1 is SGHRS and CDR2 is YFSETQ. The CDR3 runs 14 residues. The CDR3 DNA follows: TGCGCCAGCAGATTGGCTCTAGCGGGAGAGGAGCAGTTCTTC. Its translation is CASRLALAGEEQFF.

This clonotype has ten or more counts. V usage is TRBV19 and J usage is TRBJ2-1; no definite D call. V was cut by 3 bases and J by 6 bases, with 9 bases left in between. Germline lookup yields CDR1 LNHDA and CDR2 SQIVND (reference sequence). The CDR3 length is 13 residues. Here the CDR3 reads CASSMDNFNEQFF. CDR3 in DNA: TGTGCCAGTAGTATGGATAATTTCAATGAGCAGTTCTTC.

V and J are TRBV5-6 and TRBJ2-7; 9 bases are a match to TRBD2. This CDR3 comprises 14 residues. The trim removed 2 bases at V and 3 bases at J, leaving 3 bases unmatched. Germline V gene lookup returns CDR1 SGHDT and CDR2 YYEEEE. Written as DNA, the CDR3 is TGTGCCAGCAGCTTCGGGACTAGCATCTACGAGCAGTACTTC. It is translated as CASSFGTSIYEQYF.

This clonotype appeared a few times. The chain employs TRBV6-6 and TRBJ2-1, with 10 bases aligning to TRBD1. The CDR3 extends over 12 amino acids. The junction had 9 bases not matched to a gene; V was cut back by 6 bases and J by 16 bases. CDR1 is MNHNY and CDR2 is SVGAGI in the germline V gene (reference sequence). CDR3 DNA sequence: TGTGCCAGCAGCCCCGGAGACAGGGGGCCCTTCTTC. This codes for CASSPGDRGPFF.

This clonotype was counted at least ten times. This sequence joins TRBV24-1 and TRBJ2-1; 9 nucleotides agree with TRBD2. Germline V gives CDR1 KGHDR, CDR2 SFDVKD. The V segment lost 3 bases and the J segment 7 bases; nucleotides outside the gene matches: 9. This CDR3 is 16 amino acids long. The CDR3 sequence: CATSDPSREGRNEQFF. The DNA for the CDR3 is TGTGCCACCAGTGATCCCTCGCGGGAGGGCCGAAATGAGCAGTTCTTC.

This clonotype was detected ten times or more. The chain couples TRBV29-1 to TRBJ2-1; 7 nucleotides align to TRBD1. Germline V gene data show CDR1 as SQVTM and CDR2 as ANQGSEA. The V and J ends lost 0 bases and 2 bases, in that order; junction bases with no gene match: 7. This CDR3 has 16 residues. The CDR3 loop is CSVEDRGQNPYNEQFF. CDR3 bases: TGCAGCGTTGAAGACAGGGGACAGAACCCCTACAATGAGCAGTTCTTC.

This clonotype was found many times. The chain has TRBV7-9 and TRBJ1-1; D uncertain. This CDR3 has 12 amino acids. From germline, CDR1 is SEHNR and CDR2 FQNEAQ (reference sequence). V was cut by 3 bases and J by 6 bases, with 8 bases left in between. This CDR3 reads CASSFDGPEAFF. The CDR3 region has the DNA TGTGCCAGCAGCTTCGATGGACCTGAAGCTTTCTTT.

The sample holds many counts of this clonotype. This rearrangement joins TRBV20-1 to TRBJ2-7; 12 bases fit TRBD2. Losses at the gene ends were 4 bases for V and 4 bases for J; bases not matched to a gene: 5. Germline V CDR1 and CDR2: DFQATT, SNEGSKA (reference sequence). The length of the CDR3 is 14 residues. CDR3 amino acids: CSAKTSGRQYEQYF. CDR3 DNA: TGCAGTGCTAAGACTAGCGGGAGACAGTACGAGCAGTACTTC.

The sample holds many counts of this clonotype. The chain recombines TRBV15 with TRBJ2-5; 9 bases line up with TRBD2. Germline lookup yields CDR1 LNHNV and CDR2 YYDKDF (reference sequence). V was clipped by 1 base and J by 3 bases; unmatched bases: 3. This CDR3 is built from 15 residues. The CDR3 protein is CATSRGSGRKETQYF. The CDR3 region has the DNA TGTGCCACCAGCAGAGGGAGCGGGAGGAAAGAGACCCAGTACTTC.

This clonotype was found many times. The CDR3 loop is CATRAVSSYNEQFF. Written as DNA, the CDR3 is TGTGCCACACGAGCGGTAAGCTCCTACAATGAGCAGTTCTTC. The rearrangement links TRBV15 to TRBJ2-1; perhaps TRBD2 as D (5 bases). This CDR3 is built from 14 residues. CDR1 and CDR2 (germline): LNHNV, YYDKDF (reference sequence). The V and J ends lost 9 bases and 0 bases respectively, with 12 bases between them. The full variable domain, rest sourced from reference TRBV15 and TRBJ2-1, is DAMVIQNPRYQVTQFGKPVTLSCSQTLNHNVMYWYQQKSSQAPKLLFHYYDKDFNNEADTPDNFQSRRPNTSFCFLDIRSPGLGDTAMYLCATRAVSSYNEQFFGPGTRLTVL.

In its sample, this clonotype was seen many times. The chain combines TRBV2 with TRBJ2-1, with 7 bases matching TRBD2. The germline V gene has CDR1 SNHLY and CDR2 FYNNEI. The CDR3 sequence is 15 residues long. Losses at the gene ends were 7 bases for V and 2 bases for J; bases not matched to a gene: 8. The CDR3 sequence: CASTGGTKAYNEQFF. DNA of the CDR3: TGTGCCAGCACTGGGGGGACTAAGGCCTACAATGAGCAGTTCTTC.

This clonotype was counted at least ten times. The chain combines TRBV13 with TRBJ2-1; the match to TRBD2 covers 8 bases. The germline V gene encodes CDR1 PRHDT and CDR2 FYEKMQ (reference sequence). The CDR3 spans 15 residues. The J segment lost 6 bases and the V segment lost 4 bases, leaving 8 bases of the junction unmatched. CDR3 coding DNA: TGTGCCAGCAGCTCACTAGCGGTGAAGCTCAATGAGCAGTTCTTC. This codes for CASSSLAVKLNEQFF.

This clonotype was seen at least ten times. The rearrangement links TRBV4-2 to TRBJ2-2; TRBD2 matches 11 bases. The germline gives CDR1 LGHNA, CDR2 YNFKEQ. Trimming cost V 4 bases and J 7 bases; bases outside gene matches: 8. The length of the CDR3 is 16 residues. Here the CDR3 reads CASSPLTSGSLGELFF. CDR3 DNA: TGTGCCAGCAGCCCACTCACTAGCGGGAGTCTCGGGGAGCTGTTTTTT.

This clonotype was counted many times. The chain employs TRBV23-1 and TRBJ2-3; D unclear. TRBV23-1 is an ORF for which the function is uncertain. The CDR3 length is 16 residues. V was trimmed by 0 bases and J by 2 bases, leaving 12 bases between them. The CDR3 region is CASSQSPTPLTDTQYF. DNA for the CDR3: TGCGCCAGCAGTCAATCGCCTACTCCCCTCACAGATACGCAGTATTTT.